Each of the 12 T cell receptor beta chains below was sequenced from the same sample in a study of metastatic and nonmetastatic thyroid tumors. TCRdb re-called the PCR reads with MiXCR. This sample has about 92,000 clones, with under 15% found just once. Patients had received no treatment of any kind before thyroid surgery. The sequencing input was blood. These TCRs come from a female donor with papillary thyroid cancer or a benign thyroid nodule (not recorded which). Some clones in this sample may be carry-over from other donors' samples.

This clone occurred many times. The CDR3 protein is CASSHPGGAYNEQFF. The CDR3 DNA follows: TGTGCCAGCAGTCACCCGGGGGGAGCCTACAATGAGCAGTTCTTC. V is TRBV7-8 and J is TRBJ2-1; TRBD2 matches 7 bases. The CDR3 totals 15 residues. CDR1 and CDR2 (germline): SGHVS, FQNEAQ. V dropped 6 bases and J dropped 2; count of bases not matched to a gene: 7.

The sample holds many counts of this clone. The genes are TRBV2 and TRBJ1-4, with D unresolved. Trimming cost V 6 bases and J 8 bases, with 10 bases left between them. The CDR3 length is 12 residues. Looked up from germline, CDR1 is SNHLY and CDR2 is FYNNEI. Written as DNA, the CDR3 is TGTGCCAGCAGGAGGGAGGGCGAAAAACTGTTTTTT. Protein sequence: CASRREGEKLFF.

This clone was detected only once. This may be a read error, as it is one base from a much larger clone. The CDR3 DNA is TGTGCCAGCAGCCAGTTTGGGCCAACTAATGAAAAACTGTTTTTT. Protein: CASSQFGPTNEKLFF. This chain uses TRBV14 with TRBJ1-4, with D unresolved. This CDR3 is built from 15 residues. Between the trimmed V and J ends, which lost 3 bases and 0 bases, there was a span of 8 bases. Germline assignment: CDR1 SGHDN and CDR2 FVKESK.

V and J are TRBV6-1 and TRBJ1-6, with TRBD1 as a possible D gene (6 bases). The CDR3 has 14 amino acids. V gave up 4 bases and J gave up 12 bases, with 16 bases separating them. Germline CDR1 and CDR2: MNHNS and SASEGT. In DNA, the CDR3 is TGTGCCAGCAGTGTTTGGGGGGCTTTGGGACCCCTCCACTTT. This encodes CASSVWGALGPLHF.

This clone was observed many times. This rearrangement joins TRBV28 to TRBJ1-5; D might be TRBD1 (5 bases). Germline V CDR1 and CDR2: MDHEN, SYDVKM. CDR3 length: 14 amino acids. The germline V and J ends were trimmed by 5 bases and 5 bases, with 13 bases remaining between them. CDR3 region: CASSLAQGYQPQHF. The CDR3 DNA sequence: TGTGCCAGCAGTCTAGCTCAGGGTTATCAGCCCCAGCATTTT.

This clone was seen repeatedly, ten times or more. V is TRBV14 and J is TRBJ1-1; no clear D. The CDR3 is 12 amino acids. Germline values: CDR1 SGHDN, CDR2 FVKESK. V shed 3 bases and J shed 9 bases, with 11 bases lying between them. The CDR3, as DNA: TGTGCCAGCAGCCATGGGAAGTTTAAAGCTTTCTTT. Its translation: CASSHGKFKAFF.

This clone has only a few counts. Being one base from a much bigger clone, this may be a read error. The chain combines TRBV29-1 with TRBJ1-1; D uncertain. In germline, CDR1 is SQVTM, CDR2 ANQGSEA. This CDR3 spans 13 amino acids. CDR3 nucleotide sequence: TGCAGCGCTGAGGACGGTTTCGGCGCTGAATCTTTCTTT. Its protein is CSAEDGFGAESFF.

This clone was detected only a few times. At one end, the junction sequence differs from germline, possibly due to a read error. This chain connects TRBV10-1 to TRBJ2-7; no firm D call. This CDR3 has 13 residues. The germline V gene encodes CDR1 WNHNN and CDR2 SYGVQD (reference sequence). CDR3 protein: CASSALGDGERYF. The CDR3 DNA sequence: TGCGCCAGCAGTGCCTTGGGTGACGGCGAGCGGTACTTC.

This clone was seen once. In DNA, the CDR3 is TGCGCCAGCAGTGTCGGAGGGGACAGGAACTATGGCTACACCTTC. Translating it yields CASSVGGDRNYGYTF. The V and J genes are TRBV4-1 and TRBJ1-2; 8 bases agree with TRBD1. The CDR3 runs to 15 residues. In germline, CDR1 is MGHRA, CDR2 YSYEKL. Trimming removed 6 bases from V and 2 bases from J; junction bases left unmatched: 8.

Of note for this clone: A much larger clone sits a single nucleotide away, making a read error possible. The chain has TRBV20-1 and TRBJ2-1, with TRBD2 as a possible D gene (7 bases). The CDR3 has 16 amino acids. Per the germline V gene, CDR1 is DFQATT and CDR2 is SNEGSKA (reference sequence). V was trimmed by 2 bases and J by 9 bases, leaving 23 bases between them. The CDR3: CSARYIGGRSFGEQFF. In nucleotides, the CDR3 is TGCAGTGCTAGATATATCGGGGGGCGAAGTTTCGGTGAGCAGTTCTTC.

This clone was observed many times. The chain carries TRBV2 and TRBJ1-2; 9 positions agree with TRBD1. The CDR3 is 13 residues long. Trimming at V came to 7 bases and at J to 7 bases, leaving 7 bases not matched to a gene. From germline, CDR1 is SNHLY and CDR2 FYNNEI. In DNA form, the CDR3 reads TGTGCCAGCAATGGGACAGGGTTAGTTGGCTACACCTTC. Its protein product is CASNGTGLVGYTF. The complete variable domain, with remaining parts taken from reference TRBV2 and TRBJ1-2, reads EPEVTQTPSHQVTQMGQEVILRCVPISNHLYFYWYRQILGQKVEFLVSFYNNEISEKSEIFDDQFSVERPDGSNFTLKIRSTKLEDSAMYFCASNGTGLVGYTFGSGTRLTVV.

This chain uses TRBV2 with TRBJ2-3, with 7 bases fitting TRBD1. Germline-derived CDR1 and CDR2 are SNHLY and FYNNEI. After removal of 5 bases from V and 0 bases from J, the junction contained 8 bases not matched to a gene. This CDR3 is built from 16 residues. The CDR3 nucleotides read TGTGCCAGCAGTTATATACCCAGGGGGAGCACAGATACGCAGTATTTT. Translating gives CASSYIPRGSTDTQYF.